What follows are 28 T cell receptor beta chains derived from one specimen sequenced in a study of blood T cell repertoires in COVID-19. Sequencing used immunoSEQ multiplex PCR; TCRdb keeps in-frame clones, though not all of them. In the table there are tens of thousands of clones, roughly 80% of which are singletons. Sequenced input: peripheral blood. All receptors derive from a human donor in a cohort sampled during active COVID-19.

This chain connects TRBV28 to TRBJ2-7; D is unclear. Looked up from germline, CDR1 is MDHEN and CDR2 is SYDVKM. Trimming left V 5 bases short and J 2 bases short, with 13 bases between. This CDR3 is built from 14 residues. CDR3 sequence reads: CASSRRGHPYEQYF. CDR3 DNA: TGTGCCAGCAGTCGGCGAGGCCATCCCTACGAGCAGTACTTC.

This clone was detected only a few times. The J gene is TRBJ2-7, the V gene TRBV6-5, with 7 bases aligning to TRBD1. Losses at the gene ends were 5 bases for V and 5 bases for J; bases not matched to a gene: 9. Germline V gives CDR1 MNHEY, CDR2 SVGAGI. The CDR3 is 14 amino acids. CDR3 bases: TGTGCCAGCAGTCCCTTCCGGGACAGCCACGAGCAGTACTTC. It is translated as CASSPFRDSHEQYF.

This chain connects TRBV27 to TRBJ2-7; 9 bases are shared with TRBD1. Germline V lookup: CDR1 MNHEY, CDR2 SMNVEV (reference sequence). CDR3 length equals 15 residues. The V and J ends lost 4 bases and 3 bases, in that order; junction bases with no gene match: 7. The chain's CDR3 is CASSSPGQGHYEQYF. The CDR3 nucleotides are TGTGCCAGCAGTTCCCCAGGACAGGGGCACTACGAGCAGTACTTC.

This clone was observed a handful of times. The chain couples TRBV5-4 to TRBJ2-2; D is perhaps TRBD1 (5 bases). With 4 bases removed from V and 5 bases from J, the gap between germline ends came to 18 bases. Germline CDR1 is SGHNT and CDR2 is YYREEE (reference sequence). The CDR3 contains 16 residues. This CDR3 reads CASSLRTPTRTGELFF. CDR3 DNA sequence: TGTGCCAGCAGCCTTAGGACACCAACCCGGACCGGGGAGCTGTTTTTT.

The genes are TRBV7-9 and TRBJ2-5; TRBD2 aligns across 10 bases. In germline, CDR1 is SEHNR, CDR2 FQNEAQ (reference sequence). The CDR3 is 15 amino acids. V was pared by 5 bases and J by 5 bases, with 8 bases of the junction left unmatched. Written as DNA, the CDR3 is TGTGCCAGCAGCCCAAGACTAGCGGGCGGGGAGACCCAGTACTTC. Protein: CASSPRLAGGETQYF.

V usage is TRBV12-3 or TRBV12-4 and J usage is TRBJ2-3; the D gene is possibly TRBD1 (6 bases). This CDR3 is 12 amino acids long. V was cut by 6 bases and J by 8 bases, with 12 bases left in between. In DNA form, the CDR3 reads TGTGCCAGCAGGAGACAGGCCGGTACGCAGTATTTT. Its protein product is CASRRQAGTQYF.

The CDR3 is CASSWAYGYTF. CDR3 DNA: TGTGCCAGCTCTTGGGCCTATGGCTACACCTTC. The V and J genes are TRBV28 and TRBJ1-2; no firm D call. The germline CDR1 and CDR2 sequences are MDHEN and SYDVKM. V gave up 8 bases and J gave up 4 bases, with 8 bases separating them. This CDR3 region has 11 residues.

This rearrangement joins TRBV4-1 to TRBJ2-7, with TRBD2 as a possible D gene (6 bases). The CDR3 extends over 13 amino acids. V lost 4 bases and J 4 bases, leaving 11 bases between the germline ends. Germline loops: CDR1 MGHRA, CDR2 YSYEKL. CDR3 DNA: TGCGCCAGCAGCCCGAAGGAGGGTTACGAGCAGTACTTC. Translated, it gives CASSPKEGYEQYF.

The V call is TRBV6-5, the J call TRBJ2-1, with D possibly being TRBD2 (6 bases). CDR1 and CDR2 from the germline V gene are MNHEY and SVGAGI. The CDR3 has 13 residues. V was cut by 5 bases and J by 2 bases, with 7 bases left in between. CDR3 region: CASSPGAYNEQFF. Written as DNA, the CDR3 is TGTGCCAGCAGTCCGGGGGCCTACAATGAGCAGTTCTTC.

This chain links TRBV20-1 with TRBJ2-6; the match to TRBD2 covers 10 bases. The J segment lost 1 base and the V segment lost 3 bases, leaving 6 bases of the junction unmatched. Germline CDR1 is DFQATT and CDR2 is SNEGSKA (reference sequence). The CDR3 runs 17 residues. For the CDR3, the DNA is TGCAGTGCTAGTTTGGCTAGCGGGAGATCTGGGGCCAACGTCCTGACTTTC. It yields the protein CSASLASGRSGANVLTF.

The chain joins TRBV3-1 (or the pseudogene TRBV3-2) to TRBJ2-1; 10 bases match TRBD2. Germline V gene lookup returns CDR1 LGHDT and CDR2 YNNKEL (reference sequence). Germline trimming cut 0 bases from V and 2 bases from J; bases unmatched to any gene: 4. The CDR3 runs 17 residues. This CDR3 is CASSQDITSGTYNEQFF. Here the CDR3 DNA reads TGTGCCAGCAGCCAAGATATAACTAGCGGGACCTACAATGAGCAGTTCTTC.

The chain is built from TRBV7-2 and TRBJ2-7, with D tentatively TRBD2 (6 bases). There are 13 residues in the CDR3. V lost 4 bases and J 3 bases, leaving 10 bases between the germline ends. The germline V gene has CDR1 SGHTA and CDR2 FQGNSA. The CDR3 DNA reads as TGTGCCAGCAGCTATAGCGGCAACTACGAGCAGTACTTC. It yields the protein CASSYSGNYEQYF.

The rearrangement joins TRBV28 to TRBJ1-2; D unresolved. V gave up 5 bases and J gave up 4 bases, with 11 bases separating them. The CDR3 runs 13 residues. Germline lookup yields CDR1 MDHEN and CDR2 SYDVKM. The CDR3 loop is CASSPAYGYGYTF. The CDR3 DNA is TGTGCCAGCAGTCCCGCCTATGGCTATGGCTACACCTTC.

This chain joins TRBV5-4 and TRBJ2-7; TRBD1 is a possible D gene (6 bases). Germline V CDR1 and CDR2: SGHNT, YYREEE (reference sequence). This CDR3 has 15 amino acids. Trimming stripped 0 bases from V and 1 base from J, with 11 bases between. The CDR3 nucleotides are TGTGCCAGCAGCTTGGTGGGGGCAGGGTCCTACGAGCAGTACTTC. Translation: CASSLVGAGSYEQYF.

This chain connects TRBV21-1 to TRBJ2-5; the table's D call, TRBD2, was not checked against the DNA. TRBV21-1 is listed as a pseudogene. This CDR3 has 17 residues. CDR3 coding DNA: TGTGCCAGCAGCAAAGGTTCGAGCGGGAAGGTCGGTGAGACCCAGTACTTC. Its protein product is CASSKGSSGKVGETQYF.

The chain couples TRBV18 to TRBJ1-4; tentatively, D is TRBD1 (5 bases). The V gene lost 2 bases and the J gene lost 8 bases, with 15 bases spanning the gap. Germline V gives CDR1 KGHSH, CDR2 LQKENI. The CDR3 extends over 15 amino acids. Here the CDR3 reads CASSPWTAGGEKLFF. The CDR3 DNA sequence: TGTGCCAGCTCACCATGGACGGCCGGGGGAGAAAAACTGTTTTTT.

The rearrangement uses TRBV28 and TRBJ2-5, with unresolved D. From germline, CDR1 is MDHEN and CDR2 SYDVKM. The CDR3 sequence is 12 residues long. V gave up 6 bases and J gave up 7 bases, with 12 bases separating them. CDR3 DNA sequence: TGTGCCAGCAGCTCCAGGTTGGGGACCCAGTACTTC. Translation gives CASSSRLGTQYF.

This chain uses TRBV19 with TRBJ2-1; TRBD1 agrees at 10 bases. The CDR3 loop spans 13 amino acids. Germline CDR1 is LNHDA and CDR2 is SQIVND (reference sequence). Trimming cost V 9 bases and J 4 bases; bases outside gene matches: 3. For the CDR3, the DNA is TGTGCCAGCCGGGACAGGGGATACAATGAGCAGTTCTTC. Protein: CASRDRGYNEQFF.

This sequence joins TRBV28 and TRBJ2-2; no clear D. V lost 5 bases to trimming and J lost 1 base, with 5 bases between them. The CDR3 is made up of 13 amino acids. Germline V gives CDR1 MDHEN, CDR2 SYDVKM. CDR3 in amino acids: CASSPGNTGELFF. CDR3 sequence (DNA): TGTGCCAGCAGTCCCGGGAACACCGGGGAGCTGTTTTTT. Complete variable domain (other parts from reference TRBV28 and TRBJ2-2): DVKVTQSSRYLVKRTGEKVFLECVQDMDHENMFWYRQDPGLGLRLIYFSYDVKMKEKGDIPEGYSVSREKKERFSLILESASTNQTSMYLCASSPGNTGELFFGEGSRLTVL.

The chain uses TRBV2 and TRBJ2-7; TRBD2 aligns across 12 bases. The CDR3 totals 13 residues. Germline V gene lookup returns CDR1 SNHLY and CDR2 FYNNEI. The ends lost 9 bases at V and 4 bases at J; junction bases unmatched: 4. In nucleotides, the CDR3 is TGTGCCAGTAGGACTAGCGGGATATACGAGCAGTACTTC. It codes for CASRTSGIYEQYF.

The chain is built from TRBV19 and TRBJ2-2; possibly TRBD2 for D (6 bases). The CDR3 runs 17 residues. Germline loops: CDR1 LNHDA, CDR2 SQIVND (reference sequence). The V end was cut by 3 bases, the J end by 4 bases, with 18 bases between. The CDR3 DNA follows: TGTGCCAGTAGTATGGCTGCGGGGCAAGGCGTCACCGGGGAGCTGTTTTTT. Encoded protein: CASSMAAGQGVTGELFF.

The gene calls are TRBV5-1 and TRBJ2-2; TRBD2 agrees at 16 bases. Germline loops: CDR1 SGHRS, CDR2 YFSETQ. V shed 4 bases and J 7 bases; nucleotides not matched to a gene: 7. CDR3 length: 17 amino acids. The CDR3 sequence is CASSGGLAGGPDGELFF. In DNA, the CDR3 is TGCGCCAGCAGCGGGGGACTAGCGGGAGGGCCGGACGGGGAGCTGTTTTTT.

The rearrangement joins TRBV18 to TRBJ2-2, with D maybe TRBD2 (5 bases). Germline loops: CDR1 KGHSH, CDR2 LQKENI. The CDR3 is made up of 16 amino acids. Trimming took off 6 bases at V and 2 bases at J, with 16 bases between the two ends. The CDR3 region is CASSPRATTNTGELFF. In DNA form, the CDR3 reads TGTGCCAGCTCGCCCCGGGCGACTACTAACACCGGGGAGCTGTTTTTT.

J is TRBJ2-2 and V is TRBV14; perhaps TRBD2 as D (6 bases). V shed 2 bases and J shed 1 base, with 11 bases lying between them. CDR1 is SGHDN and CDR2 is FVKESK in the germline V gene. This CDR3 spans 16 amino acids. The CDR3 nucleotides read TGTGCCAGCAGCCAATCGGGAGCCAAGAACACCGGGGAGCTGTTTTTT. Residues: CASSQSGAKNTGELFF.

The chain combines TRBV15 with TRBJ1-4; the D gene is possibly TRBD1 (6 bases). Germline CDR1 is LNHNV and CDR2 is YYDKDF (reference sequence). Trimming cost V 1 base and J 0 bases, with 9 bases left between them. The CDR3 contains 16 residues. The CDR3 region is CATSRGTDATNEKLFF. CDR3 DNA: TGTGCCACCAGCAGAGGGACAGATGCAACTAATGAAAAACTGTTTTTT.

The rearrangement joins TRBV5-1 to TRBJ2-4; 16 nucleotides align to TRBD2. This CDR3 has 17 residues. V was pared by 5 bases and J by 9 bases, with 11 bases of the junction left unmatched. CDR1 and CDR2 from the germline V gene are SGHRS and YFSETQ. CDR3 nucleotide sequence: TGCGCCAGCAGGATGGGACTAGCGGGAGGGCCGGAAGGCATTCAGTACTTC. Protein product: CASRMGLAGGPEGIQYF.

The V gene is TRBV5-1, the J gene TRBJ2-5; TRBD1 aligns across 8 bases. V shed 4 bases, J shed 5 bases, and the junction held 10 bases outside the gene matches. This CDR3 region has 15 residues. Looked up from germline, CDR1 is SGHRS and CDR2 is YFSETQ. CDR3 amino acids: CASSPGRTGRETQYF. For the CDR3, the DNA is TGCGCCAGCAGCCCGGGGCGGACAGGGAGGGAGACCCAGTACTTC.

This clone occurred a few times. V usage is TRBV29-1 and J usage is TRBJ2-3, with 10 bases that match TRBD2. This CDR3 has 15 residues. Germline V lookup: CDR1 SQVTM, CDR2 ANQGSEA. The J segment lost 6 bases and the V segment lost 1 base, leaving 7 bases of the junction unmatched. CDR3 coding DNA: TGCAGCGTTGAAGGTAGCGGGAGGCCCGGTGATACGCAGTATTTT. It specifies CSVEGSGRPGDTQYF.